The clone carrying this TCR beta chain was counted between two and nine times. Its cognate antigen is unknown. This record belongs to a study of identical twins. General study points: Models predicted less out-of-frame TCR alpha sharing in monozygotic twins than was found. For cord blood, abundant beta clonotypes had fewer insertions, unlike memory repertoires, which showed none.

Addition of a universal primer site occurred through template switching, and cDNA carried unique molecular identifiers. TCRdb processed the 5' RACE reads anew with MiXCR; each CDR3 protein has one entry. The repertoire includes about 250,000 distinct CDR3 sequences, 6.5% to 9% of them detected once, and less than 6.5% sits in the top ten. CDR1 SGHVS and CDR2 FNYEAQ come from the germline V gene. The CDR3 contains 18 residues. V lost 4 bases and J lost 0; bases outside the gene matches: 5. These data are also associated with another study on yellow fever vaccine responses in identical twins. That paper states: Twins reportedly had a vaccine T cell response that seemed partly convergent, partly personalized.

The sample was CD8+ T cells sorted from blood. The chain uses TRBV7-6 and TRBJ2-3; 15 bases fit TRBD2. The sequence came from a woman aged 18-30 years in good health. The CDR3, as DNA: TGTGCCAGCAGCTCCGGACTAGCGGGAGGGAAGAGCACAGATACGCAGTATTTT. Translating gives CASSSGLAGGKSTDTQYF.